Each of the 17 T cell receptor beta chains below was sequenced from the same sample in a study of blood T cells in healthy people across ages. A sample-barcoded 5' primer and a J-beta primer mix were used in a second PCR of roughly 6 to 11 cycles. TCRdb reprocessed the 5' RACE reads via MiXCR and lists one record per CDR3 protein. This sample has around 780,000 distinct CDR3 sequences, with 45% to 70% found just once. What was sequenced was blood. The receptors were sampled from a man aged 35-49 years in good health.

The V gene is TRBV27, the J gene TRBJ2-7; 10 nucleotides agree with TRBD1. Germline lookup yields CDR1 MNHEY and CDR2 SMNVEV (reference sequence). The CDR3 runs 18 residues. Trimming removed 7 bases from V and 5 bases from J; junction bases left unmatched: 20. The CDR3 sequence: CASICSKVVGQGPNEQYF. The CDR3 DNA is TGTGCCAGCATTTGTTCAAAGGTTGTGGGACAGGGGCCAAACGAGCAGTACTTC.

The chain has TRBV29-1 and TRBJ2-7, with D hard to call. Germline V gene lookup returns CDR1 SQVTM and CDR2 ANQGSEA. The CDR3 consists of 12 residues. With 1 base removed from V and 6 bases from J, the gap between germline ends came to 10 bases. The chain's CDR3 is CSVEVVRGEQYF. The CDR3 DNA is TGCAGCGTTGAAGTCGTCCGCGGCGAGCAGTACTTC.

This CDR3 reads CASSRERGETYNEQFF. CDR3 nucleotide sequence: TGTGCCAGCAGCCGGGAGAGGGGAGAAACCTACAATGAGCAGTTCTTC. This chain connects TRBV7-3 to TRBJ2-1, with D tentatively TRBD2 (6 bases). Germline V gives CDR1 SGHTA, CDR2 FQGTGA. The CDR3 has 16 residues. Between the trimmed V and J ends, which lost 5 bases and 2 bases, there was a span of 16 bases.

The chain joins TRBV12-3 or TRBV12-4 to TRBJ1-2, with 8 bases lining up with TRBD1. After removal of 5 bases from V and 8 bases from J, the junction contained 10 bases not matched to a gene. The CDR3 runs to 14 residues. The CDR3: CASSNRDRIPGYTF. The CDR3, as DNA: TGTGCCAGCAGTAACCGGGACAGGATTCCCGGCTACACCTTC.

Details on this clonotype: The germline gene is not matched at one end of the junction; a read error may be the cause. CDR3 sequence (DNA): TGCGCCAGCAGAGGGGACAAGGGGACGGGCAATGAGCAGTTCTTC. It encodes CASRGDKGTGNEQFF. The chain links TRBV6-1 to TRBJ2-1; D perhaps matches TRBD1 (6 bases). Germline assignment: CDR1 MNHNS and CDR2 SASEGT. The CDR3 covers 15 residues.

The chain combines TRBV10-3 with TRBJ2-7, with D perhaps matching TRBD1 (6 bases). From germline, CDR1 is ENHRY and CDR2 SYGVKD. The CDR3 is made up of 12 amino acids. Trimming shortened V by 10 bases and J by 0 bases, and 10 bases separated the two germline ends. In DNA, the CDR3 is TGTGCCACCTCCAGGGGCTCCTACGAGCAGTACTTC. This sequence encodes CATSRGSYEQYF.

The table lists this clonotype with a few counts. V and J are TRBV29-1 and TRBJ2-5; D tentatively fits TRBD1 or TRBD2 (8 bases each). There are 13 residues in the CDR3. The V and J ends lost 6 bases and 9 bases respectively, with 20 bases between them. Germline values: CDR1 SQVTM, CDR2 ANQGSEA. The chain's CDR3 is CSVGQGLDLAQYF. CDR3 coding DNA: TGCAGCGTCGGACAGGGACTAGATTTGGCCCAGTACTTC.

Written as DNA, the CDR3 is TGTGCCAGCAGCCCGAGGACTAGCGGGAACTACGAGCAGTACTTC. This encodes CASSPRTSGNYEQYF. The rearrangement uses TRBV7-9 and TRBJ2-1, with 12 positions matching TRBD2. Gene TRBJ2-7 matches the end of the DNA better, so the J call may be wrong. The CDR3 has 15 amino acids. Germline V gene sequence: CDR1 SEHNR, CDR2 FQNEAQ (reference sequence).

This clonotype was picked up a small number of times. In DNA, the CDR3 is TGTGCCAGCAGCGGCAGCGGGTCCCCTAGGGTCCAAGAGACCCAGTACTTC. Translated, it gives CASSGSGSPRVQETQYF. The rearrangement links TRBV9 to TRBJ2-5, with D maybe TRBD2 (6 bases). In germline, CDR1 is SGDLS, CDR2 YYNGEE. The CDR3 is 17 residues long. V lost 3 bases and J lost 1, with 19 bases in between.

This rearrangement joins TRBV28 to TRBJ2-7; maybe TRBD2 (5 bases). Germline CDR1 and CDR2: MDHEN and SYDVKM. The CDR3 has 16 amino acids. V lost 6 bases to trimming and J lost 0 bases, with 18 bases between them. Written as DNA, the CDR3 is TGTGCCAGCAGGCCGGCACTAAGCGGAAACTCCTACGAGCAGTACTTC. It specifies CASRPALSGNSYEQYF. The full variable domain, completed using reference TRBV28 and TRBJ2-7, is DVKVTQSSRYLVKRTGEKVFLECVQDMDHENMFWYRQDPGLGLRLIYFSYDVKMKEKGDIPEGYSVSREKKERFSLILESASTNQTSMYLCASRPALSGNSYEQYFGPGTRLTVT.

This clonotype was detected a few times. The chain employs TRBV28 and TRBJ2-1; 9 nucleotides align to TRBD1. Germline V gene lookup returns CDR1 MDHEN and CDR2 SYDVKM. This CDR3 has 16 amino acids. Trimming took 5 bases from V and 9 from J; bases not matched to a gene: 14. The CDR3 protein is CASSPSRGQGMAEQFF. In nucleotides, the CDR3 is TGTGCCAGCAGTCCCTCCCGCGGACAGGGGATGGCTGAGCAGTTCTTC.

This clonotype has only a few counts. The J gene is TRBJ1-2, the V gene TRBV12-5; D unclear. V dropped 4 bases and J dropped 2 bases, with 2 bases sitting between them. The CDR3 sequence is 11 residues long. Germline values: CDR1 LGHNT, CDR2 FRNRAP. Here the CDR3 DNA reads TGTGCTAGTGGTTCCAACTATGGCTACACCTTC. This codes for CASGSNYGYTF.

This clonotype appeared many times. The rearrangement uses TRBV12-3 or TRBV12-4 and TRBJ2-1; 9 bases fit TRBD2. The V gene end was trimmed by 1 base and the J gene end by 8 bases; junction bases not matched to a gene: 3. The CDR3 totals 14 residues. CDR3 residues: CASSLGGGDDEQFF. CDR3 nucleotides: TGTGCCAGCAGTTTAGGCGGGGGGGATGATGAGCAGTTCTTC.

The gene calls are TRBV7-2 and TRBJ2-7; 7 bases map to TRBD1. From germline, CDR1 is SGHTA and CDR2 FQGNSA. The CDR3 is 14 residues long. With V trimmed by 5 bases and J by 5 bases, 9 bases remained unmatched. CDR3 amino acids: CASSTNRGRDEQYF. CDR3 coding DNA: TGTGCCAGCAGCACTAACAGGGGTCGGGACGAGCAGTACTTC. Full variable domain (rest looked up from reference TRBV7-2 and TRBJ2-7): GAGVSQSPSNKVTEKGKDVELRCDPISGHTALYWYRQSLGQGLEFLIYFQGNSAPDKSGLPSDRFSAERTGGSVSTLTIQRTQQEDSAVYLCASSTNRGRDEQYFGPGTRLTVT.

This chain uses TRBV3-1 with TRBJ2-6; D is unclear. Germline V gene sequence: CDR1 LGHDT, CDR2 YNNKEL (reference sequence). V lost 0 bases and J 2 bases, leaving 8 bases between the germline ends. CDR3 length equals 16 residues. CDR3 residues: CASSQDQGTGANVLTF. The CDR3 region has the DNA TGTGCCAGCAGCCAAGATCAAGGGACTGGGGCCAACGTCCTGACTTTC.

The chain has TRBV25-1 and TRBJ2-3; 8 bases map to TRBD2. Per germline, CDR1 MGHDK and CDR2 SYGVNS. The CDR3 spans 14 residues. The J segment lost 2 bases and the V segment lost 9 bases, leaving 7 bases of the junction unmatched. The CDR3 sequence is CASTGGVVTDTQYF. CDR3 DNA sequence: TGTGCCAGTACGGGGGGGGTCGTCACAGATACGCAGTATTTT.

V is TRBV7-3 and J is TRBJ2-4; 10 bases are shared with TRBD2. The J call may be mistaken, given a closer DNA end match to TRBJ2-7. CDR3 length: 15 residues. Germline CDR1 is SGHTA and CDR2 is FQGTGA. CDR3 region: CASSQIAGGAYEQYF. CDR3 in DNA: TGTGCCAGCAGCCAAATAGCGGGAGGTGCCTACGAGCAGTACTTC.